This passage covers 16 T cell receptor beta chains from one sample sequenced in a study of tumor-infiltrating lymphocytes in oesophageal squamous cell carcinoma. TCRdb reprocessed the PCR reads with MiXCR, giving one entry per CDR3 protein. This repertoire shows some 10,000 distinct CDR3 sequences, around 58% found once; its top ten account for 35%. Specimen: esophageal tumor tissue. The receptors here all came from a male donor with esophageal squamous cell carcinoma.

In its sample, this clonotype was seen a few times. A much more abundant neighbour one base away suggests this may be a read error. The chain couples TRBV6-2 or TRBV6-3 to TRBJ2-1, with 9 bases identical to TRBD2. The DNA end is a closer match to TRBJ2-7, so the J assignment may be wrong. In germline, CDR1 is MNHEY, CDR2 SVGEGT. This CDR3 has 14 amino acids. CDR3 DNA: TGTGCCAGCAGTCAGGGACTAGCTCTCAATGAGCAGTACTTC. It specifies CASSQGLALNEQYF.

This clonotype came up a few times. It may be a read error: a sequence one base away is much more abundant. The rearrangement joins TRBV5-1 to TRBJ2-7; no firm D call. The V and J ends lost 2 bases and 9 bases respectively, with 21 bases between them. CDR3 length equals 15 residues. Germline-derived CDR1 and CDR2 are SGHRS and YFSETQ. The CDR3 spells CASSLELRGQPRQYF. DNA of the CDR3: TGCGCCAGCAGCTTAGAACTCCGAGGTCAGCCCCGGCAGTACTTC. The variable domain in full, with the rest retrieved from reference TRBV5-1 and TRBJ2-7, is KAGVTQTPRYLIKTRGQQVTLSCSPISGHRSVSWYQQTPGQGLQFLFEYFSETQRNKGNFPGRFSGRQFSNSRSEMNVSTLELGDSALYLCASSLELRGQPRQYFGPGTRLTVT.

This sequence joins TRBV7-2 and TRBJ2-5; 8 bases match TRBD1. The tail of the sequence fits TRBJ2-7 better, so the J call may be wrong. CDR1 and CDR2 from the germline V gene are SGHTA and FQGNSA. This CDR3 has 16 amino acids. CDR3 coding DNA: TGTGCCAGCAGCTTAGTGGCAGGGGGCGCTGGGTACGAGCAGTACTTC. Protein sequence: CASSLVAGGAGYEQYF.

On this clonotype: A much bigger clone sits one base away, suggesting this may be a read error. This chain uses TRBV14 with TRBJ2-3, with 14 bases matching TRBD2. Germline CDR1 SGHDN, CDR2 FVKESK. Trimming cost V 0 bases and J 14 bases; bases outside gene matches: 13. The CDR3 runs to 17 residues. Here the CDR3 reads CASSQERGLAGAGELYF. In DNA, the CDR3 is TGTGCCAGCAGCCAAGAGCGGGGACTAGCGGGAGCCGGGGAGCTGTATTTT.

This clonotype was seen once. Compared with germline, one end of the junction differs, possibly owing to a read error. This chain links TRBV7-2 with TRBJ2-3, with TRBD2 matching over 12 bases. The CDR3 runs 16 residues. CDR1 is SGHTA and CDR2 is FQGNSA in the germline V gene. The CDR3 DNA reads TGTGCCAGCAGCTTAGCCGGACTAGCGGGGTACAATGAGCAGTTCTTT. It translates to CASSLAGLAGYNEQFF.

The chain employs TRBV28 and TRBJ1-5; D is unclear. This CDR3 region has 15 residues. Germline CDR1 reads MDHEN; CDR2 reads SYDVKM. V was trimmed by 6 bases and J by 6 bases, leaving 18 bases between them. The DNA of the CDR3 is TGTGCCAGCAGGTGGCAGGATTTCGAGACTCAGCCCCAGCATTTT. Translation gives CASRWQDFETQPQHF.

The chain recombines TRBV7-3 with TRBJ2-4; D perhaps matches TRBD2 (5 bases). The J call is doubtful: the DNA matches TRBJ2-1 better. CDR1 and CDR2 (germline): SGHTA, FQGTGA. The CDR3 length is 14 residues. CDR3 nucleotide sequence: TGTGCCAGCAGCTTAAGTTTGCGGGACAATGAGCAGTTCTTC. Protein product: CASSLSLRDNEQFF.

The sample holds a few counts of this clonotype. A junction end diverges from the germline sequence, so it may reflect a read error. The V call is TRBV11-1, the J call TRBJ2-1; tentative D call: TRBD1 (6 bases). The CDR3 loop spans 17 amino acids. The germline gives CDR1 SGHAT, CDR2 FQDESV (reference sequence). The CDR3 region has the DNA TGTGCCAGCAGCTTAGCGTGGCAGGGGAGCTCCTACAATGAGCAGTTCTTT. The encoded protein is CASSLAWQGSSYNEQFF.

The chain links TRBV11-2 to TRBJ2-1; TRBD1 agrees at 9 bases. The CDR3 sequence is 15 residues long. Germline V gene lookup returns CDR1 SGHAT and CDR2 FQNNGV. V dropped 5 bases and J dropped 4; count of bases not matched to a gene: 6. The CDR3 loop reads CASSTDRGFYNEQFF. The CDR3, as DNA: TGTGCCAGCAGCACCGACAGGGGGTTTTACAATGAGCAGTTCTTC.

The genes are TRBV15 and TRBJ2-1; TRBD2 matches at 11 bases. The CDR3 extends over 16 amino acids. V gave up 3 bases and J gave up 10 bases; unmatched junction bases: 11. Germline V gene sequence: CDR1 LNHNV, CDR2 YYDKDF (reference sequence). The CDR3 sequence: CATSSPLAGGSYEQFF. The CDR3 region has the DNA TGTGCCACCAGCAGTCCCCTAGCGGGAGGCTCCTACGAGCAGTTCTTC. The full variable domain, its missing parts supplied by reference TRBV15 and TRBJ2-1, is DAMVIQNPRYQVTQFGKPVTLSCSQTLNHNVMYWYQQKSSQAPKLLFHYYDKDFNNEADTPDNFQSRRPNTSFCFLDIRSPGLGDTAMYLCATSSPLAGGSYEQFFGPGTRLTVL.

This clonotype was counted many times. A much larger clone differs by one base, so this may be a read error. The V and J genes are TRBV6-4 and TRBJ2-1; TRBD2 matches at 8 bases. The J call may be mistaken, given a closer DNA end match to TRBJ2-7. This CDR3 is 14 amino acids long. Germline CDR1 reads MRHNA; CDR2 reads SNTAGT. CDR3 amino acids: CASSEAGDSNEQYF. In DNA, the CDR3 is TGTGCCAGCAGTGAAGCGGGAGATAGCAATGAGCAGTACTTC.

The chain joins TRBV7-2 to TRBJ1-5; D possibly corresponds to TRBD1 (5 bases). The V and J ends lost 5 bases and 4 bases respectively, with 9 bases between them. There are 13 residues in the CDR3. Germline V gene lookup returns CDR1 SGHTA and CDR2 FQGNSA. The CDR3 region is CASSPGRNQPQHF. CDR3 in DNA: TGTGCCAGCAGCCCGGGACGGAATCAGCCCCAGCATTTT.

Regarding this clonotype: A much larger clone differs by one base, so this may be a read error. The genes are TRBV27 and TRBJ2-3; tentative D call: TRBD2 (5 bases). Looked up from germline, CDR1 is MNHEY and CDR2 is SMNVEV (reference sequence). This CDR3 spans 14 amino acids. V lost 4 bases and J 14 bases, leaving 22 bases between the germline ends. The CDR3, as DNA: TGTGCCAGCAGTTCCCCAACTAGAGTCGGGGAGCTGTATTTT. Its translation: CASSSPTRVGELYF.

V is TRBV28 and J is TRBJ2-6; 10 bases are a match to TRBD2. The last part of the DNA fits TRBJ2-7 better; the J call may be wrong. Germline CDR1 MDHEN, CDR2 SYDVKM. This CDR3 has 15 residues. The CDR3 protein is CASKISGGSRNEQYF. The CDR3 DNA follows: TGTGCCAGCAAGATTAGCGGGGGGTCTCGGAATGAGCAGTACTTC.

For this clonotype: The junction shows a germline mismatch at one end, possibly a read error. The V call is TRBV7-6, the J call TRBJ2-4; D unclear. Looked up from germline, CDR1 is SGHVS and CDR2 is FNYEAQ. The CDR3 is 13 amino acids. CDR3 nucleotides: TGTGCCAGCAGCTTAGTAGGGAATTCACCCCTCCACTTC. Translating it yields CASSLVGNSPLHF.

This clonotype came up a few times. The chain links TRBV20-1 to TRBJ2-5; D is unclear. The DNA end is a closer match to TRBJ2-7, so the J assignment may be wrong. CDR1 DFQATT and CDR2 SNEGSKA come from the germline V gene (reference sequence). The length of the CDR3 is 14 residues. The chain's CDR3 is CSARTSDRSYEQYF. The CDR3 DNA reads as TGCAGTGCTAGAACTTCGGACCGGTCCTACGAGCAGTACTTC.